Listed below are T cell receptor beta chains from one sample, sequenced in a study of control samples from healthy donors and cancer patients. Assay: immunoSEQ multiplex PCR; the TCRdb copy retains only in-frame clones and omits some. The table shows approximately 150,000 clones, with nearly 96% occurring only once. Sequences were obtained from blood. All receptors derive from a woman aged 25 to 45 in good health. Each CDR3 is given with its conserved first and last residue. A D gene is named only where the DNA matches it firmly. Size is omitted from some rows. Given values are once, few, many or a class for expanded clones.

. TRBJ1-6 TRBV11-2 . CASSSYREMGSPLHF TGTGCCAGCAGCTCCTACAGGGAAATGGGTTCACCCCTCCACTTT
. TRBJ2-7 TRBV6-2/TRBV6-3 . CASSYWGYEQYF TGTGCCAGCAGTTACTGGGGATACGAGCAGTACTTC
. TRBJ2-7 TRBV30 . CAWSAGLQYEQYF TGTGCCTGGAGTGCGGGACTCCAATACGAGCAGTACTTC
. TRBJ2-3 TRBV5-1 TRBD1 CASSLVGTGGTDTQYF TGCGCCAGCAGCTTAGTGGGGACAGGGGGCACAGATACGCAGTATTTT
. TRBJ2-1 TRBV10-3 TRBD1 CAIRDRGGLNEQFF TGTGCCATCAGGGACAGGGGAGGGCTCAATGAGCAGTTCTTC
. TRBJ2-5 TRBV19 . CASSSQRGQETQYF TGTGCCAGTAGTTCCCAGAGGGGTCAAGAGACCCAGTACTTC
. TRBJ2-3 TRBV19 TRBD2 CASSLGVAGSTDTQYF TGTGCCAGTAGCCTCGGAGTAGCGGGGAGCACAGATACGCAGTATTTT
. TRBJ2-2 TRBV7-6 TRBD2 CASSFTGTSGVLNTGELFF TGTGCCAGCAGCTTCACCGGGACTAGCGGGGTTCTGAACACCGGGGAGCTGTTTTTT
. TRBJ1-5 TRBV7-2 TRBD1 CASSPGQAQPQHF TGTGCCAGCAGCCCGGGACAGGCTCAGCCCCAGCATTTT
. TRBJ1-2 TRBV3-1/TRBV3-2 . CASSPGIRLGLGYGYTF TGTGCCAGCAGCCCCGGGATACGTTTGGGGCTGGGGTATGGCTACACCTTC
. TRBJ2-7 TRBV29-1 . CSGAGPSYEQYF TGCAGCGGAGCCGGTCCTTCCTATGAGCAGTACTTC
. TRBJ2-1 TRBV24-1 . CATSGGGLGNEQFF TGTGCCACCAGCGGCGGGGGCCTAGGGAATGAGCAGTTCTTC
. TRBJ1-2 TRBV27 . CASSFEGNYGYTF TGTGCCAGCAGTTTCGAGGGAAACTATGGCTACACCTTC
. TRBJ2-7 TRBV27 TRBD2 CASSLASGSTYEQYF TGTGCCAGCAGTTTAGCCAGCGGGAGTACTTACGAGCAGTACTTC
. TRBJ1-2 TRBV5-4 . CASSLELGNYGYTF TGTGCCAGCAGCTTGGAACTTGGCAACTATGGCTACACCTTC
. TRBJ1-6 TRBV19 TRBD1 CASSRTGENSPLHF TGTGCCAGTAGTAGGACAGGGGAGAATTCACCCCTCCACTTT
. TRBJ2-5 TRBV3-1/TRBV3-2 . CASSQGFGTQYF TGTGCCAGCAGCCAGGGGTTTGGGACCCAGTACTTC
. TRBJ2-3 TRBV11-1 TRBD2 CASSFGAGSTDTQYF TGTGCCAGCAGCTTTGGAGCGGGGAGCACAGATACGCAGTATTTT
. TRBJ2-7 TRBV2 . CASRSSVNYEQYF TGTGCCAGCAGGTCATCGGTTAACTACGAGCAGTACTTC
. TRBJ1-2 TRBV14 TRBD1 CASSHSQGYGYTF TGTGCCAGCAGCCATTCACAGGGGTATGGCTACACCTTC
. TRBJ2-7 TRBV19 TRBD2 CASSPRTSGGYEQYF TGTGCCAGTAGTCCTCGGACTAGCGGGGGGTACGAGCAGTACTTC
. TRBJ2-3 TRBV28 . CASSLESAQYF TGTGCCAGCAGTTTGGAGAGTGCGCAGTATTTT
. TRBJ1-1 TRBV9 TRBD1 CASSVGGQSTNTEAFF TGTGCCAGCAGCGTAGGGGGACAGAGCACGAACACTGAAGCTTTCTTT
. TRBJ2-2 TRBV28 TRBD2 CASLNKGLARDHNTGELFF TGTGCCAGCTTGAACAAGGGACTAGCGCGCGATCACAACACCGGGGAGCTGTTTTTT
once TRBJ2-5 TRBV2 . CASNTGTRRETQYF TGTGCCAGCAATACCGGGACGAGAAGGGAGACCCAGTACTTC
. TRBJ1-4 TRBV5-8 . CASSHGTTSTNEKLFF TGTGCCAGCAGCCATGGGACAACCTCAACTAATGAAAAACTGTTTTTT
. TRBJ1-4 TRBV5-1 . CASSFSRVNEKLFF TGCGCCAGCAGCTTCAGCAGAGTTAATGAAAAACTGTTTTTT
. TRBJ2-7 TRBV28 TRBD1 CASSLGTWTGDYEQYF TGTGCCAGCAGTTTGGGGACATGGACAGGGGACTACGAGCAGTACTTC
. TRBJ2-2 TRBV29-1 . CSVRTTSTGELFF TGCAGCGTTCGGACTACTTCTACCGGGGAGCTGTTTTTT
. TRBJ2-3 TRBV28 TRBD1 CASSSRQGRHTQYF TGTGCCAGCAGTTCCCGACAGGGGAGACATACGCAGTATTTT
. TRBJ2-7 TRBV5-1 . CASSFSPGRRYEQYF TGCGCCAGCAGCTTTTCGCCGGGCCGGAGGTACGAGCAGTACTTC
. TRBJ1-1 TRBV6-5 . CASSYSTNREAFF TGTGCCAGCAGTTACTCTACCAATCGTGAAGCTTTCTTT
. TRBJ2-3 TRBV9 TRBD2 CASSVGTSDADTQYF TGTGCCAGCAGCGTAGGGACTAGCGATGCAGATACGCAGTATTTT
. TRBJ1-5 TRBV6-5 . CASLRWHLNQPQHF TGTGCCAGCCTCCGTTGGCACCTCAATCAGCCCCAGCATTTT
. TRBJ1-4 TRBV6-6 . CASSYASNEKLFF TGTGCCAGCAGTTACGCGTCTAATGAAAAACTGTTTTTT
. TRBJ1-4 TRBV28 . CASSLRSEKLFF TGTGCCAGCAGTCTCCGGAGTGAAAAACTGTTTTTT
. TRBJ1-2 TRBV6-5 TRBD1 CASTRDRDGYTF TGTGCCAGCACTCGGGACAGGGATGGCTACACCTTC
. TRBJ2-1 TRBV5-1 TRBD2 CASSLVLAGGPEQFF TGCGCCAGCAGCTTGGTACTAGCGGGGGGCCCTGAGCAGTTCTTC
. TRBJ2-2 TRBV18 TRBD1 CASSRTGVGELFF TGTGCCAGCTCGCGGACAGGTGTCGGGGAGCTGTTTTTT
few TRBJ1-1 TRBV19 . CASTSTEAFF TGTGCCAGTACGTCCACTGAAGCTTTCTTT
. TRBJ2-2 TRBV5-6 . CASSFRDGPAGELFF TGTGCCAGCAGCTTTCGGGACGGTCCTGCCGGGGAGCTGTTTTTT
. TRBJ2-7 TRBV27 . CASSLSISDSYEQYF TGTGCCAGCAGTTTATCGATTAGTGATTCCTACGAGCAGTACTTC
. TRBJ2-5 TRBV4-1 TRBD2 CASQAGGRGETQYF TGCGCCAGCCAAGCGGGGGGCCGAGGGGAGACCCAGTACTTC
once TRBJ2-1 TRBV7-2 . CASSLVRGWEVRNEQFF TGTGCCAGCAGCTTAGTCCGGGGGTGGGAGGTGCGCAATGAGCAGTTCTTC
. TRBJ1-3 TRBV7-9 . CASSLSGTGNTIYF TGTGCCAGCAGCTTATCGGGGACTGGAAACACCATATATTTT
once TRBJ1-2 TRBV29-1 . CSVEDSGGYTF TGCAGCGTCGAAGACAGTGGGGGCTACACCTTC
. TRBJ2-1 TRBV9 . CASSVEQGPYNEQFF TGTGCCAGCAGCGTGGAGCAGGGTCCCTACAATGAGCAGTTCTTC
. TRBJ2-3 TRBV5-4 TRBD2 CASSSASGETDTQYF TGTGCCAGCAGCTCTGCTAGCGGGGAGACAGATACGCAGTATTTT
once TRBJ1-2 TRBV10-3 . CAISGSDLNYGYTF TGTGCCATCAGTGGTTCCGATTTGAACTATGGCTACACCTTC
. TRBJ2-1 TRBV11-2 TRBD2 CASSLEEGQREFGNEQFF TGTGCCAGCAGCTTAGAGGAGGGTCAGCGGGAGTTCGGCAATGAGCAGTTCTTC
. TRBJ1-3 TRBV27 . CASSTGRAEGNTIYF TGTGCCAGCAGCACCGGCAGGGCTGAAGGAAACACCATATATTTT
. TRBJ2-1 TRBV18 TRBD2 CASSPSGLAENNEQFF TGTGCCAGCTCACCCTCCGGACTAGCGGAGAACAATGAGCAGTTCTTC
. TRBJ2-7 TRBV28 . CASSPPMQAMRGYEQYF TGTGCCAGCAGTCCACCAATGCAGGCGATGCGAGGCTACGAGCAGTACTTC
. TRBJ1-3 TRBV11-2 TRBD1 CASSPIRDSRNTIYF TGTGCCAGCAGCCCAATCCGGGACAGTAGAAACACCATATATTTT
. TRBJ2-3 TRBV27 TRBD2 CASSNRLAGLTDTQYF TGTGCCAGCAGTAACAGACTAGCGGGGCTCACAGATACGCAGTATTTT
. TRBJ2-5 TRBV15 . CATSRGSETQYF TGTGCCACCAGCAGAGGCTCGGAGACCCAGTACTTC